The rows below give T cell receptor beta chains drawn from one sample of a study of blood T cell repertoires in COVID-19. Using immunoSEQ multiplex PCR, the repertoire was profiled, and TCRdb retains in-frame clones only, with some absent. The table lists about 50,000 clones, less than 80% of them singletons. The sequencing input was peripheral blood. The source is a man in his 70s with acute or convalescent COVID-19. Each CDR3 is given with its conserved first and last residue. A D gene is named only where the DNA matches it firmly. Clone size, where shown, is once, few, many, or a class for clones that have expanded.

TRBJ1-1 | TRBV2 | - | - | CASSESAYSHTEAFF | TGTGCCAGCAGTGAATCTGCCTACTCCCACACTGAAGCTTTCTTT
TRBJ2-5 | TRBV5-1 | - | - | CASSLVVGDETQYF | TGCGCCAGCAGCTTGGTTGTAGGGGATGAGACCCAGTACTTC
TRBJ2-2 | TRBV5-1 | - | - | CASSLAGDSHTGELFF | TGCGCCAGCAGCTTGGCTGGGGACTCACACACCGGGGAGCTGTTTTTT
TRBJ1-4 | TRBV28 | - | - | CASSLRGTNEKLFF | TGTGCCAGCAGTTTGAGGGGGACTAATGAAAAACTGTTTTTT
TRBJ1-2 | TRBV11-3 | - | - | CASSGGDSYGYTF | TGTGCCAGCAGCGGCGGGGATAGCTATGGCTACACCTTC
TRBJ2-7 | TRBV15 | TRBD2 | few | CATSSQRLAQNEQYF | TGTGCCACCAGCTCCCAGAGACTAGCGCAGAACGAGCAGTACTTC
TRBJ2-3 | TRBV19 | - | few | CASSPRTGKADTQYF | TGTGCCAGTAGTCCCAGGACGGGGAAAGCAGATACGCAGTATTTT
TRBJ2-7 | TRBV10-2 | - | - | CASSRTYYYEQYF | TGCGCCAGCAGTAGGACTTACTACTACGAGCAGTACTTC
TRBJ1-2 | TRBV6-6 | TRBD1 | - | CASSYSTSGGGHGYTF | TGTGCCAGCAGTTACTCGACGAGCGGAGGGGGCCATGGCTACACCTTC
TRBJ1-1 | TRBV6-5 | - | - | CASSYVSGTEAFF | TGTGCCAGCAGTTACGTTTCCGGCACTGAAGCTTTCTTT
TRBJ1-4 | TRBV2 | - | - | CASSDNGVSTNEKLFF | TGTGCCAGCAGTGATAACGGAGTGTCAACTAATGAAAAACTGTTTTTT
TRBJ1-1 | TRBV19 | TRBD1 | - | CASSNKPGQASQRGKNTEAFF | TGTGCCAGTAGCAATAAGCCCGGACAGGCTAGTCAACGGGGGAAGAACACTGAAGCTTTCTTT
TRBJ1-5 | TRBV15 | TRBD1 | - | CATSRGDRPPQGPQHF | TGTGCCACCAGCAGAGGGGACAGACCACCTCAGGGCCCCCAGCATTTT
TRBJ2-1 | TRBV4-2 | TRBD1 | - | CASSQVYRGTYNEQFF | TGTGCCAGCAGCCAAGTCTACAGGGGCACCTACAATGAGCAGTTCTTC
TRBJ1-1 | TRBV5-1 | - | - | CASSLAGGRFSMTEAFF | TGCGCCAGCAGCTTGGCCGGGGGTAGGTTTTCGATGACTGAAGCTTTCTTT
TRBJ1-6 | TRBV7-2 | - | - | CASSFRQGRGTLWRSLHF | TGTGCCAGCAGCTTTAGGCAGGGGCGAGGGACCCTCTGGAGATCCCTCCACTTT
TRBJ1-1 | TRBV10-3 | - | - | CAISEPGTEAFF | TGTGCCATCAGTGAGCCGGGGACTGAAGCTTTCTTT
TRBJ2-7 | TRBV27 | TRBD1 | - | CASSLGTGLDYEQYF | TGTGCCAGCAGTTTAGGGACAGGGCTTGACTACGAGCAGTACTTC
TRBJ2-1 | TRBV20-1 | - | - | CSASDLLDRRYNEQFF | TGCAGTGCTAGTGACCTATTGGACAGACGATACAATGAGCAGTTCTTC
TRBJ1-4 | TRBV28 | - | many | CATSGQGEKLFF | TGTGCCACCTCGGGACAAGGCGAAAAACTGTTTTTT
TRBJ2-2 | TRBV19 | TRBD1 | - | CASRRTGDTGELFF | TGTGCCAGTAGGCGGACAGGGGATACCGGGGAGCTGTTTTTT
TRBJ2-7 | TRBV29-1 | TRBD1 | - | CSVEDGATGAHEQYF | TGCAGCGTTGAAGATGGGGCGACAGGGGCCCACGAGCAGTACTTC
TRBJ2-7 | TRBV7-6 | TRBD1 | - | CASSLGTGGSTGYEQYF | TGTGCCAGCAGCCTAGGGACAGGGGGTTCAACAGGCTACGAGCAGTACTTC
TRBJ1-4 | TRBV28 | - | - | CASRPGQSINEKLFF | TGTGCCAGCAGACCTGGACAGAGTATTAATGAAAAACTGTTTTTT
TRBJ1-1 | TRBV29-1 | - | - | CSVQRTALNTEAFF | TGCAGCGTTCAGAGGACAGCTCTGAACACTGAAGCTTTCTTT
TRBJ2-7 | TRBV6-1 | TRBD2 | - | CASSDRWLAGGRRYEQYF | TGTGCCAGCAGTGACAGGTGGCTAGCGGGGGGGCGACGCTACGAGCAGTACTTC
TRBJ1-1 | TRBV7-9 | TRBD1 | - | CASSTPRQGTEAFF | TGTGCCAGCAGCACCCCGCGACAGGGCACTGAAGCTTTCTTT
TRBJ1-2 | TRBV2 | - | - | CASGYGLETGYYGYTF | TGTGCCAGCGGATACGGACTCGAAACCGGGTACTATGGCTACACCTTC
TRBJ1-5 | TRBV7-9 | TRBD1 | few | CASSPGQGRPQHF | TGTGCCAGCAGCCCGGGACAGGGGAGGCCCCAGCATTTT
TRBJ1-4 | TRBV6-5 | TRBD1 | - | CASSTWDRNEKLFF | TGTGCCAGCAGTACGTGGGACAGAAATGAAAAACTGTTTTTT
TRBJ2-2 | TRBV4-2 | TRBD2 | - | CASSQGPGTSGGVAGELFF | TGTGCCAGCAGCCAGGGTCCCGGGACTAGCGGGGGGGTCGCTGGGGAGCTGTTTTTT
TRBJ1-2 | TRBV27 | - | - | CASSLSIGYGYTF | TGTGCCAGCAGTTTATCGATCGGTTACGGCTACACCTTC
TRBJ1-6 | TRBV27 | TRBD1 | - | CASSLARTGSPLHF | TGTGCCAGCAGTTTAGCTCGGACAGGGTCACCCCTCCACTTT
TRBJ2-1 | TRBV19 | - | - | CASSDRYNEQFF | TGTGCCAGTAGTGACAGATACAATGAGCAGTTCTTC
TRBJ2-7 | TRBV28 | - | - | CASSLLQGSSYEQYF | TGTGCCAGCAGTTTATTGCAGGGGAGCTCCTACGAGCAGTACTTC
TRBJ1-1 | TRBV10-2 | TRBD1 | - | CASNTGGLSTEAFF | TGCGCCAGCAATACAGGGGGCTTAAGCACTGAAGCTTTCTTT
TRBJ2-5 | TRBV29-1 | TRBD2 | once | CSLGLAGVGETQYF | TGCAGCCTCGGACTAGCGGGAGTAGGGGAGACCCAGTACTTC
TRBJ2-7 | TRBV3-1/TRBV3-2 | - | - | CASSLAGVSLEQYF | TGTGCCAGCAGCCTTGCCGGGGTATCTCTCGAGCAGTACTTC
TRBJ2-2 | TRBV6-5 | - | - | CASSYRGAVNTGELFF | TGTGCCAGCAGTTACAGGGGCGCGGTGAACACCGGGGAGCTGTTTTTT
TRBJ2-3 | TRBV7-9 | - | - | CATQREGADTQYF | TGTGCCACCCAGAGGGAGGGGGCAGATACGCAGTATTTT
TRBJ2-7 | TRBV27 | TRBD1 | - | CASSSPGQDYEQYF | TGTGCCAGCAGTTCGCCGGGACAGGACTACGAGCAGTACTTC
TRBJ1-5 | TRBV10-1 | - | - | CARDYQGSHQPQHF | TGCGCCAGGGATTATCAGGGAAGTCATCAGCCCCAGCATTTT
TRBJ2-1 | TRBV6-5 | TRBD2 | - | CASSLSLAAGDNEQFF | TGTGCCAGCAGTTTATCACTAGCGGCGGGGGATAATGAGCAGTTCTTC
TRBJ2-1 | TRBV5-1 | TRBD2 | - | CASTLSGGAVINEQFF | TGCGCCAGCACCTTAAGCGGGGGGGCCGTTATCAATGAGCAGTTCTTC
TRBJ1-2 | TRBV6-5 | - | - | CASRLDREAVSYTF | TGTGCCAGCAGGCTAGACCGGGAAGCGGTTTCCTACACCTTC
TRBJ2-3 | TRBV14 | TRBD2 | - | CASSHRLAANPDTQYF | TGTGCCAGCAGCCATAGACTAGCAGCCAACCCCGATACGCAGTATTTT
TRBJ2-5 | TRBV19 | - | few | CASSPAGGWGETQYF | TGTGCCAGTAGTCCAGCCGGGGGATGGGGAGAGACCCAGTACTTC
TRBJ2-4 | TRBV11-2 | TRBD1 | - | CASSLVGQGTKNIQYF | TGTGCCAGCAGCTTAGTGGGACAGGGGACCAAAAACATTCAGTACTTC
TRBJ2-7 | TRBV15 | - | - | CATSREPGGYYEQYF | TGTGCCACCAGTCGAGAACCGGGCGGGTACTACGAGCAGTACTTC